This T cell receptor beta chain is from a study of blood T cell repertoires in COVID-19. Turning to the study itself: Collection of acute and convalescent COVID-19 samples took place in the United States, Italy and Spain. PBMCs, B-cell-depleted T cells, or T cells were the source of the cDNA or gDNA that made up the material.

Original methodology: Cell counts per sample came from amplifying reference gene primers. Produced via immunoSEQ multiplex PCR; TCRdb's table is partial and in-frame only. From that table come the V and J calls and clone size; the DNA was used to work out D and trimming. The sample includes 90,000 or so clones, 75% to 85% of them seen just once. CDR1 and CDR2 from the germline V gene are SGHKS and YYEKEE (reference sequence). The V end was cut by 0 bases, the J end by 5 bases, with 17 bases between. The CDR3 loop spans 16 amino acids. This chain joins TRBV5-5 and TRBJ1-1; a possible D gene is TRBD1 (5 bases). Sequenced sample: peripheral blood. The origin of this receptor is a man in his 60s with acute or convalescent COVID-19. CDR3 nucleotides: TGTGCCAGCAGCTTGGAAGGGGCGGGGAGGCGAACTGAAGCTTTCTTT. It encodes CASSLEGAGRRTEAFF. The whole variable domain, filled in from reference TRBV5-5 and TRBJ1-1, reads DAGVTQSPTHLIKTRGQQVTLRCSPISGHKSVSWYQQVLGQGPQFIFQYYEKEERGRGNFPDRFSARQFPNYSSELNVNALLLGDSALYLCASSLEGAGRRTEAFFGQGTRLTVV.